One and the same sample provided the 15 T cell receptor beta chains below, sequenced in a study of blood T cells in healthy people across ages. Sample-barcoded 5' priming and a J-beta primer mix drove a second PCR of roughly 7 to 11 cycles. TCRdb recomputed calls from the 5' RACE reads with MiXCR, one row per CDR3 protein. This table holds hundreds of thousands of distinct CDR3 sequences, roughly 32% found once. The sequencing input was blood. Source of these receptors: a woman over 75 in good health.

Many counts were recorded for this clonotype. This rearrangement joins TRBV20-1 to TRBJ2-5; 7 nucleotides match TRBD1. Germline loops: CDR1 DFQATT, CDR2 SNEGSKA (reference sequence). CDR3 length equals 15 residues. The J segment lost 7 bases and the V segment lost 3 bases, leaving 14 bases of the junction unmatched. Written as DNA, the CDR3 is TGCAGTGCTAGCAGTGGGACAGATATTCTACGGACCCAGTACTTC. Translation gives CSASSGTDILRTQYF.

The CDR3 DNA reads as TGCAGTGCTAGAGAGAGCGGGGGGCCTACCTACGAGCAGTACTTC. It is translated as CSARESGGPTYEQYF. V gene TRBV20-1 combines with J gene TRBJ2-7, with 9 bases lining up with TRBD2. Per germline, CDR1 DFQATT and CDR2 SNEGSKA (reference sequence). This CDR3 comprises 15 residues. With V trimmed by 0 bases and J by 2 bases, 5 bases remained unmatched.

This rearrangement joins TRBV3-1 to TRBJ2-7; TRBD2 agrees at 12 bases. Unmatched junction bases numbered 7, after V lost 1 base and J lost 0 bases. The CDR3 contains 18 residues. From germline, CDR1 is LGHDT and CDR2 YNNKEL (reference sequence). CDR3: CASSQGWTSGASSYEQYF. CDR3 nucleotide sequence: TGTGCCAGCAGCCAAGGCTGGACTAGCGGGGCCAGCTCCTACGAGCAGTACTTC.

The chain is built from TRBV6-6 and TRBJ2-7, with a possible D match to TRBD1 (6 bases). This CDR3 is 13 amino acids long. In germline, CDR1 is MNHNY, CDR2 SVGAGI (reference sequence). V was trimmed by 5 bases and J by 6 bases, leaving 14 bases between them. CDR3 DNA sequence: TGTGCCAGCAGTCCACTGACAGGCCCCGAGCAGTACTTC. Protein sequence: CASSPLTGPEQYF.

This clonotype was counted between two and nine times. It may be a read error: a sequence one base away is much more abundant. This chain connects TRBV3-1 to TRBJ2-1, with TRBD1 matching over 9 bases. The DNA end lines up better with TRBJ2-7; the J call may be wrong. Germline V lookup: CDR1 LGHDT, CDR2 YNNKEL (reference sequence). The CDR3 runs to 16 residues. DNA of the CDR3: TGTGCCAGCAGCCAAGTTGGACAGGGGAATTACAATGAGCAGTACTTC. It is translated as CASSQVGQGNYNEQYF.

In this sample, this clonotype turned up many times. The J gene is TRBJ1-2, the V gene TRBV12-3 or TRBV12-4; 9 positions agree with TRBD1. V lost 6 bases to trimming and J lost 3 bases; unmatched junction nucleotides: 8. The CDR3 has 15 residues. CDR3: CASSRTGGADYGYTF. The CDR3 bases are TGTGCCAGCAGCCGTACAGGGGGCGCTGACTATGGCTACACCTTC.

This clonotype was seen ten or more times. The CDR3 nucleotides are TGCAGCGGAGATAGGGGGTCGGGGTTAAGCAATGAGCAGTTCTTC. The encoded protein is CSGDRGSGLSNEQFF. The chain employs TRBV29-1 and TRBJ2-1; weak D call: TRBD1 (6 bases). This CDR3 is built from 15 residues. V was shortened by 7 bases and J by 6 bases, with 22 bases between the two germline ends. CDR1 and CDR2 (germline): SQVTM, ANQGSEA.

On this clonotype itself: A much bigger clone sits one base away, suggesting this may be a read error. The J gene is TRBJ2-7, the V gene TRBV7-8; 12 positions agree with TRBD2. CDR1 and CDR2 (germline): SGHVS, FQNEAQ. The junction had 7 bases not matched to a gene; V was cut back by 1 base and J by 6 bases. This CDR3 comprises 16 residues. The DNA of the CDR3 is TGTGCCAGCAGCTTAGTGGGTCTAGCGGGGGGGCGCGAGCAGTACTTC. It encodes CASSLVGLAGGREQYF.

The chain couples TRBV7-2 to TRBJ2-3, with D unresolved. The CDR3 runs 12 residues. CDR1 is SGHTA and CDR2 is FQGNSA in the germline V gene. V lost 5 bases and J 4 bases, leaving 7 bases between the germline ends. CDR3 sequence reads: CASSTSADTQYF. The CDR3, as DNA: TGTGCCAGCAGCACCTCGGCAGATACGCAGTATTTT.

This clonotype was counted ten times or more. The rearrangement uses TRBV6-6 and TRBJ2-7; 10 bases line up with TRBD1. Germline V gene sequence: CDR1 MNHNY, CDR2 SVGAGI (reference sequence). V lost 4 bases, J lost 4 bases, and 7 bases stayed unmatched. The CDR3 totals 15 residues. CDR3 in amino acids: CASSSPGQGLYEQYF. The CDR3 DNA is TGTGCCAGCAGTTCCCCGGGACAGGGGTTGTACGAGCAGTACTTC.

This clonotype was counted at least ten times. This chain connects TRBV30 to TRBJ1-2, with no clear D. The CDR3 has 11 residues. Trimming stripped 3 bases from V and 6 bases from J, with 8 bases between. Germline V gives CDR1 GTSNPN, CDR2 SVGIG (reference sequence). The CDR3, as DNA: TGTGCCTGGAGAAAAGAGGATGGCTACACCTTC. It specifies CAWRKEDGYTF.

Worth noting for this clonotype: A much larger clone lies one base from this, so it may be a read error. The chain recombines TRBV4-1 with TRBJ2-3; 11 bases match TRBD1. The CDR3 runs to 16 residues. CDR1 MGHRA and CDR2 YSYEKL come from the germline V gene. The CDR3 sequence: CASGQGDRGSTDTQYF. As DNA, the CDR3 is TGCGCCAGCGGCCAAGGGGACAGGGGGAGCACAGATACGCAGTATTTT.

Many counts were recorded for this clonotype. The rearrangement uses TRBV6-1 and TRBJ1-5; 7 nucleotides line up with TRBD1. Germline loops: CDR1 MNHNS, CDR2 SASEGT. The V segment lost 0 bases and the J segment 3 bases; nucleotides outside the gene matches: 8. The CDR3 has 17 residues. CDR3 nucleotides: TGTGCCAGCAGTGAAGCGGGGGACAGACTATTCAATCAGCCCCAGCATTTT. Translating it yields CASSEAGDRLFNQPQHF.

On this clonotype itself: One base away lies a much larger clone, so this may be a sequencing read error. The chain employs TRBV6-1 and TRBJ1-2; 7 bases map to TRBD1. Germline V CDR1 and CDR2: MNHNS, SASEGT. V lost 6 bases, J lost 6 bases, and 7 bases stayed unmatched. This CDR3 region has 13 residues. In DNA, the CDR3 is TGTGCCAGCAGCGATACAGGGGACCATGGCTACACCTTC. As protein: CASSDTGDHGYTF.

The chain is built from TRBV7-9 and TRBJ1-2, with D maybe TRBD1 (6 bases). The CDR3 contains 12 residues. V was cut by 9 bases and J by 7 bases, with 15 bases left in between. Germline values: CDR1 SEHNR, CDR2 FQNEAQ (reference sequence). The chain's CDR3 is CASSLDSCGYTF. DNA for the CDR3: TGTGCCAGTAGCCTGGACAGCTGTGGCTACACCTTC.